The rows below give T cell receptor beta chains drawn from one sample of a study of blood T cell repertoires in COVID-19. TCRdb's copy holds only in-frame clones and misses some; the assay was immunoSEQ multiplex PCR. The repertoire consists of under 150,000 clones, with over 85% occurring once and the leading ten covering about 4.5%. Sequenced sample: peripheral blood. The origin of the receptors is a man aged 55 to 70 with COVID-19, enrolled during active disease. CDR3s include the opening cysteine and the closing phenylalanine or tryptophan. The D gene is left open where the match is weak. The size entry is marked missing in some rows and otherwise reads once, few, many or a size class.

j_gene	d_gene	v_gene	len	abundance	CDR3nt	CDR3aa
TRBJ2-1	TRBD2	TRBV11-3	15	.	TGTGCCAGCAGCTTCGGAGGGAGGGCAGTCAATGAGCAGTTCTTC	CASSFGGRAVNEQFF
TRBJ1-5	.	TRBV6-1	15	.	TGTGCCAGCAGTGAAGCCGACACCTTCAATCAGCCCCAGCATTTT	CASSEADTFNQPQHF
TRBJ2-1	TRBD2	TRBV19	17	.	TGTGCCAGTAGTTCTCAACTAGCGGGAGGGCCTTACAATGAGCAGTTCTTC	CASSSQLAGGPYNEQFF
TRBJ1-1	.	TRBV5-1	13	.	TGCGCCAGCAGCTTGGGTGGCGGACAGGAAGCTTTCTTT	CASSLGGGQEAFF
TRBJ2-7	TRBD1	TRBV7-2	16	.	TGTGCCAGCAGCTTATCATTCGACAGGGCCTCGAGCGAGCAGTACTTC	CASSLSFDRASSEQYF
TRBJ2-7	TRBD2	TRBV3-1/TRBV3-2	15	.	TGTGCCAGCAGCCCGTTAGCGGGAGTCGCCTACGAGCAGTACTTC	CASSPLAGVAYEQYF
TRBJ2-7	.	TRBV29-1	13	.	TGCAGCGTTGAAAGTCGAATAGCGACCGAGCAGTACTTC	CSVESRIATEQYF
TRBJ2-7	.	TRBV7-8	13	once	TGTGCCAGCAGCTTACAGGGGATCTACGAGCAGTACTTC	CASSLQGIYEQYF
TRBJ2-7	TRBD2	TRBV7-2	14	few	TGTGCCAGCAGAGGGACTAGCGGGAGCTACGAGCAGTACTTC	CASRGTSGSYEQYF
TRBJ1-4	TRBD1	TRBV7-6	15	.	TGTGCCAGCAGCTTACGACAGGGGGCGGGTGAAAAACTGTTTTTT	CASSLRQGAGEKLFF
TRBJ1-2	.	TRBV10-3	12	once	TGTGCCATCAGTCAAGACAGTAAGGACTACACCTTC	CAISQDSKDYTF
TRBJ1-5	.	TRBV5-6	14	.	TGTGCCAGCAGCCTCGGGACTTTCAATCAGCCCCAGCATTTT	CASSLGTFNQPQHF
TRBJ2-5	TRBD1	TRBV5-1	17	.	TGCGCCAGCAGCCGACAGGGGCTAATAAACGTCCAAGAGACCCAGTACTTC	CASSRQGLINVQETQYF
TRBJ2-1	TRBD1	TRBV4-1	15	.	TGCGCCAGTCAAAACCGGGACAGGGTGGGCAATGAGCAGTTCTTC	CASQNRDRVGNEQFF
TRBJ1-6	.	TRBV6-5	13	.	TGTGCCAGCAGCCAACCGAGGCGTTCACCCCTCCACTTT	CASSQPRRSPLHF
TRBJ2-3	.	TRBV18	15	.	TGTGCCAGCTCATTTACAGGACCGGGCACAGATACGCAGTATTTT	CASSFTGPGTDTQYF
TRBJ2-1	.	TRBV19	13	.	TGTGCCAGTAGTATGACAGGTGCCAATGAGCAGTTCTTC	CASSMTGANEQFF
TRBJ2-3	.	TRBV5-1	15	.	TGCGCCAGCAGCTTGGCCGACTTAAGCACAGATACGCAGTATTTT	CASSLADLSTDTQYF
TRBJ2-2	TRBD2	TRBV27	16	.	TGTGCCAGCAGTGTTCAAGCGGGGGAGGGGACCGGGGAGCTGTTTTTT	CASSVQAGEGTGELFF
TRBJ1-4	TRBD1	TRBV6-5	14	.	TGTGCCAGCACCCTGACAGGGGGTGGTGAAAAACTGTTTTTT	CASTLTGGGEKLFF
TRBJ1-1	.	TRBV4-2	15	once	TGTGCCAGCAGCCAACCGGAGGAGTTGGACACTGAAGCTTTCTTT	CASSQPEELDTEAFF
TRBJ1-1	.	TRBV21-1	18	.	TGTGCCAGCAGCGCTCATTGCGGGACAGGGGGTGCGAACACTGAAGCTTTCTTT	CASSAHCGTGGANTEAFF
TRBJ2-5	.	TRBV9	14	once	TGTGCCAGCAGCGTAGTCGGGGGATCGGAGACCCAGTACTTC	CASSVVGGSETQYF
TRBJ1-3	TRBD1	TRBV7-8	16	once	TGTGCCAGCAGCCCTGGGACAGGACCTTCTGGAAACACCATATATTTT	CASSPGTGPSGNTIYF
TRBJ2-7	TRBD1	TRBV18	15	.	TGTGCCAGCTCACCCCTACCGACAGGGTCCTACGAGCAGTACTTC	CASSPLPTGSYEQYF
TRBJ1-1	.	TRBV11-1	14	.	TGTGCCAGCAGCCAACGTACGGCGGACACTGAAGCTTTCTTT	CASSQRTADTEAFF
TRBJ2-7	.	TRBV28	16	.	TGTGCCAGCAGTTTAGGAGGACAGTGGGGCTCCTACGAGCAGTACTTC	CASSLGGQWGSYEQYF
TRBJ1-4	.	TRBV7-2	13	.	TGTGCCAGCGGGGTACGGGGAACGGAAAAACTGTTTTTT	CASGVRGTEKLFF
TRBJ1-1	TRBD1	TRBV9	15	.	TGTGCCAGCAGCGACTACAGGGGGTTGGACACTGAAGCTTTCTTT	CASSDYRGLDTEAFF
TRBJ2-7	TRBD2	TRBV11-2	14	.	TGTGCCAGCAGCTTAGTGGGGGGGGCCTACGAGCAGTACTTC	CASSLVGGAYEQYF
TRBJ2-5	TRBD2	TRBV3-1/TRBV3-2	14	once	TGTGCCAGCAGCCCAAGCGGGAGCTCGCAGACCCAGTACTTC	CASSPSGSSQTQYF
TRBJ2-7	TRBD2	TRBV30	17	.	TGTGCCTGGAGTGGGGGCAGTTATAGCGGGAGGTTTTACGAGCAGTACTTC	CAWSGGSYSGRFYEQYF
TRBJ1-1	.	TRBV29-1	12	.	TGCAGCGTTGATCTTGATGGCTCTGAAGCTTTCTTT	CSVDLDGSEAFF
TRBJ2-5	.	TRBV18	13	.	TGTGCCAGCTCACCGAGTAATGAAGAGACCCAGTACTTC	CASSPSNEETQYF
TRBJ1-2	.	TRBV18	13	.	TGTGCCAGCTCAAATAGAGCTAACTATGGCTACACCTTC	CASSNRANYGYTF
TRBJ2-7	TRBD2	TRBV5-4	15	.	TGTGCCAGCAGCTTTGGGGCGGGAGGGTTATACGAGCAGTACTTC	CASSFGAGGLYEQYF
TRBJ2-1	TRBD2	TRBV3-1/TRBV3-2	17	.	TGTGCCAGCAGATGGAAGCGGGATGCCCCTGCCTACAATGAGCAGTTCTTC	CASRWKRDAPAYNEQFF
TRBJ2-1	TRBD2	TRBV30	17	.	TGTGCCTGGATGGAGGCCTCACGAGCGGGGCGAGGCAATGAGCAGTTCTTC	CAWMEASRAGRGNEQFF
TRBJ2-1	TRBD2	TRBV29-1	14	.	TGCAGCGTTGAAGATAGCGGGGGCGGGAATGAGCAGTTCTTC	CSVEDSGGGNEQFF
TRBJ1-1	.	TRBV3-1/TRBV3-2	13	.	TGTGCCAGCAGCCAAGATTGGGGACAAGGGGCTTTCTTT	CASSQDWGQGAFF
TRBJ1-2	TRBD1	TRBV5-1	17	.	TGCGCCAGCAGCTTGGGGGACAGGGGGCGCGGGAACTATGGCTACACCTTC	CASSLGDRGRGNYGYTF
TRBJ1-2	TRBD1	TRBV28	12	.	TGTGCCAGCGGACAGGGGTCCTATGGCTACACCTTC	CASGQGSYGYTF
TRBJ2-7	.	TRBV28	14	.	TGTGCCAGCAGTCAAGGTGCAGGGATAGACGAGCAGTACTTC	CASSQGAGIDEQYF
TRBJ1-6	.	TRBV6-5	15	.	TGTGCCAGCAGTAGACCAGGGGAATATAATTCACCCCTCCACTTT	CASSRPGEYNSPLHF
TRBJ2-1	TRBD2	TRBV5-8	17	.	TGTGCCAGCAGCTTGGATTATAGCGGGAGAGAGGACAATGAGCAGTTCTTC	CASSLDYSGREDNEQFF
TRBJ1-3	TRBD1	TRBV28	16	.	TGTGCCAGCAGTCCCCGGAAGGGGGCTGATGGAAACACCATATATTTT	CASSPRKGADGNTIYF
TRBJ1-5	.	TRBV30	13	.	TGTGCCTGGAGTGCGGGAGGGACTCAGCCCCAGCATTTT	CAWSAGGTQPQHF
TRBJ1-3	.	TRBV9	17	.	TGTGCCAGCAGCGGAACGGGGATGGTAAGCTCTGGAAACACCATATATTTT	CASSGTGMVSSGNTIYF
TRBJ2-1	.	TRBV28	14	.	TGTGCCAGCAGTTTACCGGGGTCTTACAATGAGCAGTTCTTC	CASSLPGSYNEQFF
TRBJ1-4	.	TRBV2	12	.	TGTGCCACCGGACGGGAGGATGAAAAACTGTTTTTT	CATGREDEKLFF
TRBJ2-1	TRBD2	TRBV6-6	14	.	TGTGCCAGCAGTAGGCTAGCGGAGAACAATGAGCAGTTCTTC	CASSRLAENNEQFF
TRBJ1-1	.	TRBV19	12	.	TGTGCCAGTAGTCTTCGCGACACTGAAGCTTTCTTT	CASSLRDTEAFF
TRBJ1-6	.	TRBV30	16	.	TGTGCCTGGACCCGTGCAGGGGCTAAAGGAGATTCACCCCTCCACTTT	CAWTRAGAKGDSPLHF
TRBJ2-5	TRBD2	TRBV5-6	17	.	TGTGCCAGCAGTATTCCTGGCGGGCTAGCGGATGGAGAGACCCAGTACTTC	CASSIPGGLADGETQYF
TRBJ2-2	.	TRBV18	14	few	TGTGCCAGCTCAACCCAGGGGAACACCGGGGAGCTGTTTTTT	CASSTQGNTGELFF
TRBJ2-7	.	TRBV7-9	14	.	TGTGCCAGCAGCTCCGACGGGACACCCTACGAGCAGTACTTC	CASSSDGTPYEQYF
TRBJ2-1	.	TRBV4-1	17	.	TGCGCCAGCAGCCATTACGCGGGACAGACAATATACAATGAGCAGTTCTTC	CASSHYAGQTIYNEQFF
TRBJ2-7	TRBD1	TRBV28	14	.	TGTGCCAGCAGTTTAGGACAGGGGGGGTACGAGCAGTACTTC	CASSLGQGGYEQYF